These T cell receptor beta chains were read from a single sample in a study of T cell repertoires in cytomegalovirus infection. For these TCRs, the target antigens are not known. From the reads, TCRdb called clonotypes with MiXCR, one entry per CDR3 protein. This sample yields 650,000 to 900,000 distinct CDR3 sequences, of which 25% to 35% are seen a single time; around 14% belongs to the top ten. Here the sequenced sample was cultured CD8+ T cells from PBMCs, taken from culture after CMV antigen stimulation. The receptor source for this set is a human donor in good health (CMV status not recorded). Some clones in this sample may be carry-over from other donors' samples. Both conserved end residues are part of each CDR3. A D gene is named only where the DNA matches it firmly. The listing skips clone size in some rows; elsewhere it reads once, few, many or a size class.

TRBJ2-7,TRBV6-6,few,.,13,TGTGCCAGCAGTTGGAGCGACTCCTACGAGCAGTACTTC,CASSWSDSYEQYF
TRBJ2-2,TRBV4-1,few,TRBD1,16,TGCGCCAGCAGCTACTGGACAGGGCCCCAAAGCGGGGAGCTGTTTTTT,CASSYWTGPQSGELFF
TRBJ2-5,TRBV12-3/TRBV12-4,few,TRBD1,16,TGTGCCAGCAGTCCCATACGAGACAGGGCACAAGAGACCCAGTACTTC,CASSPIRDRAQETQYF
TRBJ2-1,TRBV24-1,few,.,17,TGTGCCACCAGTCCGAGGGACACAGCTAAAAGTTGGAATGAGCAGTTCTTC,CATSPRDTAKSWNEQFF
TRBJ2-1,TRBV14,.,.,14,TGTGCCAGCAGCCAATGGGGGTCCCATAATGAGCAGTTCTTC,CASSQWGSHNEQFF
TRBJ1-5,TRBV7-9,many,.,14,TGTGCCAGCAGCTTAGTAGATAGCAATCAGCCCCAGCATTTT,CASSLVDSNQPQHF
TRBJ2-3,TRBV7-9,few,TRBD2,17,TGTGCCAGCAGCCCTAGCTCGGCGGGGGAAACCACAGATACGCAGTATTTT,CASSPSSAGETTDTQYF
TRBJ1-4,TRBV27,.,.,14,TGTGCCAGCAGTTCCTACAGGGAAGATGAAAAACTGTTTTTT,CASSSYREDEKLFF
TRBJ1-6,TRBV7-8,.,.,15,TGTGCCAGCAGCTTAGGAGGAGGGTCGGATTCACCCCTCCACTTT,CASSLGGGSDSPLHF
TRBJ2-2,TRBV6-6,.,TRBD2,16,TGTGCCAGCAGTTCCCCAGTGGGGGGGGATACCGGGGAGCTGTTTTTT,CASSSPVGGDTGELFF
TRBJ1-5,TRBV29-1,.,TRBD1,14,TGCAGCGTTGAAACAGGGGGCGCGGATCAGCCCCAGCATTTT,CSVETGGADQPQHF
TRBJ1-1,TRBV28,.,.,19,TGTGCCAGCAGTTCACCTCCAGGATCCCTTGTACTCATGAACACTGAAGCTTTCTTT,CASSSPPGSLVLMNTEAFF